The present T cell receptor (beta chain) was sequenced within a study of OX40 agonist ivuxolimab in advanced cancers. Study-wide context: Ivuxolimab, an agonist antibody against OX40 (CD134), was given to patients. Melanoma, hepatocellular carcinoma, head and neck or renal cell cancer occurred in dose-escalation patients. Overall study results and limits: CD4+ and CD8+ blood T cells expanded clonally by week 6 at 0.1 to 3.0 mg/kg. Those patients achieving a partial response at 0.1-3.0 mg/kg showed among the lowest clonal expansion.

TCRdb's table, derived via immunoSEQ multiplex PCR, lists solely in-frame clones and lacks some. The sample shows roughly 90,000 clones, about 85% of them seen only once. This clone was seen more than once but under ten times. Its antigen is as yet unknown. V dropped 6 bases and J dropped 3 bases, with 11 bases sitting between them. The length of the CDR3 is 13 residues. Germline CDR1 and CDR2: LNHDA and SQIVND (reference sequence). This chain joins TRBV19 and TRBJ1-2; weak D call: TRBD1 (5 bases). The material was CD4+ or CD8+ T cells sorted from blood, obtained in a trial of the OX40 agonist ivuxolimab. This receptor was identified in an adult with an advanced solid tumor such as melanoma, head and neck, liver or kidney cancer. The CDR3 region has the DNA TGTGCCAGTAGCGATGGGGCTTACTATGGCTACACCTTC. Encoded protein: CASSDGAYYGYTF.